This TCR beta chain emerged from a study of CD8+CD57+ T cells in acquired aplastic anemia (dated by TCRdb to between 2017 and 2018). Looking at the study overall: On average, sorted CD4+ and CD8+ cells yielded roughly 3.4 ug of extracted DNA, with a range of about 0.19 to 30 ug. A CD8+CD57+ expansion meant a frequency higher than the mean frequency seen in healthy subjects. Study-wide conclusions, independent of this receptor: Although 25 to 30 CD8+ CDR3 sequences were shared by patients and controls, these sequences appeared highly expressed in patients and within the immunodominant clones of patients. CD8+ Simpson's diversity did not differ significantly between patients and healthy controls (P=0.060).

From the germline V gene (reference sequence), CDR1 is DFQATT and CDR2 is SNEGSKA. Measured from the cysteine to the phenylalanine, the CDR3 is 16 residues long. Just the 48-base CDR3 DNA is kept, in frame starting at base 1. The V end gives up 0 bases and the J end 7 bases, leaving 4 bases in the junction not matched to a gene. This clonotype was seen once. What this receptor recognizes is not known. Base quality data are lacking; no much larger clone is found one base away. Support from one read is weak. Patients chosen for sequencing had shown expansion of CD8+CD57+ cells by flow cytometry. Severe acquired aplastic anemia was diagnosed in all patients according to International Study of Aplastic Anemia and Agranulocytosis and Camitta criteria. At the time blood was sampled, none of the patients had received any therapy. TCR repertoires of sorted CD4+ and CD8+ blood T cells from severe aplastic anemia patients and healthy subjects were deep-sequenced in the study. In the USA, patient enrollment took place under clinicaltrials.gov protocols 00001620, 01623167, 00001397, 00071045, 00081523 and 00961064. Ficoll-Paque density gradient centrifugation was used to isolate peripheral blood mononuclear cells. Before DNA extraction, CD4+ and CD8+ T cells were sorted with FACS or magnetic beads.

TCR beta VDJ combination and CDR3 sequence profiling used genomic DNA as the template. An Illumina HiSeq 2000 was used for TCR repertoire sequencing. In the paper's pipeline: TRBV/TRBJ rearrangement plots, CDR3 size and DJ length profiles, and Simpson's diversity index were used to assess repertoires. The most abundant DNA sequence in the deep sequencing data was defined as the immunodominant clone. CDR3 amino acid sequences were screened for sharing across subjects and were compared with published repertoires and the VDJdb database. TCRdb passed the public sequencing reads through fastp at Q25 and MiXCR, retaining productive beta sequences. Rows with a matching CDR3 protein are joined into one entry that keeps the most common DNA and genes. The V and J calls and clone size come from TCRdb's table, not from the authors' own analysis. The sample includes around 210,000 distinct CDR3 sequences, with 65% observed a single time. About three fifths of the sample belongs to the ten largest clones.

The clonotype comes from a human donor with aplastic anemia. This chain is built from TRBV20-1 and TRBJ2-1, with TRBD2 identical over 15 junction bases. Sequencing used sorted CD4+, CD8+, or CD8+CD57+ T cells (not recorded which) from PBMCs. The nucleotides read TGCAGTGCTAGAGATCATGGGACTAGCGGGAGGAATGAGCAGTTCTTC. Its translation is CSARDHGTSGRNEQFF.